This TCR beta chain was documented in a study of cytomegalovirus exposure and HLA in healthy donors. Whole-study context: Previous work identified roughly 120 million unique TCR beta sequences from about 179 million T cells. A data release that came early held tens of millions of unique TCRs from HLA-typed donors. Study observations and caveats: The HLA-A and HLA-B alleles of most subjects were reportedly predicted accurately from TCR beta sequences. Judged likely to be a sequencing artifact was a cluster of highly shared sequence variants.

Notes on this clone: Its cognate antigen is unknown. One junction end disagrees with the germline gene, perhaps due to a read error.

Germline CDR1 and CDR2: SEHNR and FQNEAQ (reference sequence). The CDR3 is made up of 16 amino acids. Primers for the PCR totalled 60 Vbeta and 13 Jbeta. Here immunoSEQ multiplex PCR was the method, and the copy in TCRdb shows in-frame clones only, minus some. This table has around 100,000 clones, roughly 85% appearing once. The gene calls are TRBV7-9 and TRBJ1-1; the match to TRBD1 covers 9 bases. The sequence derives from a man aged 25-45 years in good health and CMV-seropositive. Sample: PBMCs. The CDR3 bases are TGTTCCAGCAGCTTACCTACAGGGGGCCGTAACACTGAAGCTTTCTTT. Protein product: CSSSLPTGGRNTEAFF.